This T cell receptor beta chain was sequenced during a study of T cell clonality in common variable immunodeficiency (dated by TCRdb to 2015 to 2017). What the work shows at the level of the full study, not this receptor alone: Healthy controls shared more TCRbeta clones with each other than CVID subjects shared among themselves (p < 0.0001). Correlations between repertoire features and clinical complications were limited by patient heterogeneity within the CVID cohort. TCRbeta clonality was higher in CVID subjects than in healthy controls (t-test p = 0.018), and the increase was most characteristic of about a third of subjects. Reportedly, TCRbeta sequences from CVID had fewer deletions and N-nucleotide insertions, and highly modified clones with 13 or more V deletions were absent from CVID. According to the authors, finding the cause of the higher clonality in CVID would require sequencing the repertoires of T cell subpopulations. Even though DNA input was the same, control samples had an average of approximately 82,000 unique sequences each, compared with approximately 32,000 in CVID samples.

The CDR3, from cysteine to phenylalanine, totals 14 residues. The DNA covers only part of the CDR3, 33 bases in frame from base 1. From the germline V gene, CDR1 is SNHLY and CDR2 is FYNNEI. This clone was counted only a few times. It lacks a known antigen. The read ends 3 residues early relative to the CDR3; the germline J gene fills the gap. Most of the CVID patients and most of the healthy controls were of Caucasian heritage. Heparinized peripheral whole blood samples of about 5 to 9 ml were obtained from each donor. Genomic DNA from adults with common variable immune deficiency (CVID) and from healthy adult controls was used for sequencing of TCRbeta CDR3 repertoires. The control group was made up of some 22 healthy adult volunteers (about ten male and 12 female) whose ages ranged from about 20 to 66 years, with a mean age of approximately 34. Diluted blood was subjected to density centrifugation over Hypaque 1077 or Ficoll-Paque for isolation of peripheral blood mononuclear cells. Genomic DNA was obtained from unsorted mononuclear cells through either Qiagen column purification or a centrifugation-based method.

For sequencing, equivalent amounts of genomic DNA were input from CVID and control samples. For every sample, a 60 bp segment covering the rearranged TCRbeta CDR3 region was amplified and then sequenced. The immunoSEQ assay, a bias-corrected multiplex PCR with high-throughput sequencing, was employed for TCRbeta amplification. The source study handled its data this way. Every unique nucleotide sequence was considered a clone and was annotated with V, D and J genes, copy number and frequency. Sequences were labeled productive if in frame, and non-productive if out of frame or containing stop codons. As previously described, clonality was calculated on the basis of Shannon's entropy. Mean CDR3 Kyte-Doolittle hydropathy was derived from the predicted amino acid sequences of productive clones. Using the R hclust function, scaled V gene usage was clustered hierarchically with Manhattan distance and complete linkage. Sharing of clones by CDR3 amino acid sequence was evaluated through resampling of 12 repertoires per group over 100 rounds. The repertoires were screened for around 70 published EBV-specific TCRbeta sequences and a few hundred published CMV-specific TCRbeta sequences. Analysis left out a couple of CVID samples that produced under 10,000 sequences, so 35 to 50 CVID repertoires remained. Held by TCRdb, this immuneACCESS table contains in-frame sequences only and omits some clones. Under half of the omission traces to an unresolved V gene where checked; the cause of the rest is unknown. V and J calls and clone size are copied from that table; D and trimming were computed from the DNA. This sample holds around 39,000 clones in total, without any singletons. Approximately 3.6% of the sample belongs to the ten largest clones.

The sample taken for sequencing was peripheral blood mononuclear cells. This receptor chain uses TRBV2 and TRBJ2-3; perhaps TRBD1 is the D gene, with 5 bases matching. The receptor was isolated from a person aged 18-70 years in good health. The CDR3 reads as follows: CASRWGSSVETQYF. The covered CDR3 bases are TGTGCCAGCAGATGGGGCTCTTCGGTCGAGACG.